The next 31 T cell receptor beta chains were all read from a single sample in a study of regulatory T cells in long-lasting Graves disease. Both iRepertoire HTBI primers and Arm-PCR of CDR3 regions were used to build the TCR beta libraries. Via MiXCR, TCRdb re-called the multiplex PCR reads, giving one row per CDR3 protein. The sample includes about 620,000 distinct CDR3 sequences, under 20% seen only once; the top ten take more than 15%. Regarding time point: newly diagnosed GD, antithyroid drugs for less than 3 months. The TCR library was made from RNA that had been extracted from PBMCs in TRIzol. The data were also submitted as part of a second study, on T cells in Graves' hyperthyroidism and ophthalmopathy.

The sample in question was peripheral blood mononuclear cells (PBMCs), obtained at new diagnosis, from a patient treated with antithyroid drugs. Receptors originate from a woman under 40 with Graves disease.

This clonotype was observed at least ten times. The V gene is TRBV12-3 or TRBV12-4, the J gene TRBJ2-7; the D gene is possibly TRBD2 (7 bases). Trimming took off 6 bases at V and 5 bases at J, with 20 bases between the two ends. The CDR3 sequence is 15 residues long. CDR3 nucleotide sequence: TGTGCCAGCAGCCTTACTGGGGGGGCGGTCCACGAGCAGTACTTC. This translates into CASSLTGGAVHEQYF.

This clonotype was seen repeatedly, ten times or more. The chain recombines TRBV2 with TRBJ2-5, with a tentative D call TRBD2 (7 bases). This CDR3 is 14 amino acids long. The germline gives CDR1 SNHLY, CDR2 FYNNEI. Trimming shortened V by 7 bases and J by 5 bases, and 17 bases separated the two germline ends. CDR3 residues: CASNEDSGVETQYF. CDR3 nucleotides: TGTGCCAGCAATGAGGACAGCGGGGTTGAGACCCAGTACTTC.

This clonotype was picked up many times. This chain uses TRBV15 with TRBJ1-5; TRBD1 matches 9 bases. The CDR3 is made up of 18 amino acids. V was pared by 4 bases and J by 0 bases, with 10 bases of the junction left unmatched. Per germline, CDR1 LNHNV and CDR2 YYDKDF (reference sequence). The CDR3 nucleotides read TGTGCCACCAGCACAGGACAGGGGAACCTATATAGCAATCAGCCCCAGCATTTT. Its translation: CATSTGQGNLYSNQPQHF.

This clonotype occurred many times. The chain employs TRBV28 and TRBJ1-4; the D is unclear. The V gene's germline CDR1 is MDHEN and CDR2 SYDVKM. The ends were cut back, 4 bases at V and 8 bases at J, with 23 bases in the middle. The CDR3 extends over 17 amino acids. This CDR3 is CASSSPSSTNPREKLFF. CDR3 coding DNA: TGTGCCAGCAGTTCTCCTTCCTCGACAAACCCCCGCGAAAAACTGTTTTTT.

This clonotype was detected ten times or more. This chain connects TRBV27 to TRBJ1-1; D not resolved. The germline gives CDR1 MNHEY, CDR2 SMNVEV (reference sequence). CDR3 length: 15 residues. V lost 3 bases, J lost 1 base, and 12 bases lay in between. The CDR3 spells CASSLHHSQNTEAFF. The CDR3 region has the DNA TGTGCCAGCAGTTTGCACCACAGCCAGAACACTGAAGCTTTCTTT.

The CDR3 sequence: CASSEGGPQHF. In nucleotides, the CDR3 is TGTGCCAGCAGCGAAGGGGGGCCCCAGCATTTT. V is TRBV12-3 or TRBV12-4 and J is TRBJ1-5; perhaps TRBD1 as D (6 bases). This CDR3 is 11 amino acids long. Trimming pared 6 bases from V and 9 bases from J, leaving 9 bases between.

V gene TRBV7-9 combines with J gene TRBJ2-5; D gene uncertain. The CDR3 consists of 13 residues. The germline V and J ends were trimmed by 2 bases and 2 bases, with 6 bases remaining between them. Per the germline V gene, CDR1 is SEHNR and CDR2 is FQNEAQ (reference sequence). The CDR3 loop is CASSLIEQETQYF. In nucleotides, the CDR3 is TGTGCCAGCAGCTTAATAGAACAAGAGACCCAGTACTTC.

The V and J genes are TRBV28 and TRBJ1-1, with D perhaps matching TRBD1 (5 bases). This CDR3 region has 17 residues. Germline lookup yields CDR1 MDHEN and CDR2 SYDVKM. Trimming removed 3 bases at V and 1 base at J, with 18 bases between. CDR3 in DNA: TGTGCCAGCAGTTTTGGGCAGGGCAAAGGGGAGAACACTGAAGCTTTCTTT. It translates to CASSFGQGKGENTEAFF.

The CDR3 here is CASSQDDYRVTGNTIYF. The CDR3 region has the DNA TGCGCCAGCAGCCAAGATGATTACAGGGTAACTGGAAACACCATATATTTT. V and J are TRBV4-1 and TRBJ1-3, with D perhaps matching TRBD1 (6 bases). Germline CDR1 reads MGHRA; CDR2 reads YSYEKL. V was trimmed by 0 bases and J by 2 bases, leaving 14 bases between them. This CDR3 is built from 17 residues.

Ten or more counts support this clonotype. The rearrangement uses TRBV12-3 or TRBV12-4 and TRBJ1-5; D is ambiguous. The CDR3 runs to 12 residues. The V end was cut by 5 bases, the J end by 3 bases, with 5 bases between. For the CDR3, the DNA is TGTGCCAGCAGTACCTCCAATCAGCCCCAGCATTTT. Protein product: CASSTSNQPQHF.

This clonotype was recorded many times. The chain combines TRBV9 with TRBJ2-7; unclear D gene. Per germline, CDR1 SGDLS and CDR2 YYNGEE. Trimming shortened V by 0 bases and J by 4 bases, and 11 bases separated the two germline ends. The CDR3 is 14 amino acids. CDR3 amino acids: CASSVESNQYEQYF. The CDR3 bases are TGTGCCAGCAGCGTAGAGTCGAACCAGTACGAGCAGTACTTC.

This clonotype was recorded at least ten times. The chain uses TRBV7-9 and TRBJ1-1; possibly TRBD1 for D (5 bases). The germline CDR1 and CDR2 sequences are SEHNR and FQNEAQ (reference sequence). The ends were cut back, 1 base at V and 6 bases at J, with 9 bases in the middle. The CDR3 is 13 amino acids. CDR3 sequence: CASSLGWDPEAFF. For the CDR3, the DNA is TGTGCCAGCAGCTTAGGGTGGGACCCTGAAGCTTTCTTT.

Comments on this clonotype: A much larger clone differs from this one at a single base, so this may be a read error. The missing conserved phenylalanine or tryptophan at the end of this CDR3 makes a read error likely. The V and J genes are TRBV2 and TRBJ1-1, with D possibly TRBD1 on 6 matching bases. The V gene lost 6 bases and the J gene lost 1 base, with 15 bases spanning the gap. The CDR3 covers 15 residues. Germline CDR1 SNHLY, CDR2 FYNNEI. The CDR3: CASSLFGGGNTEAFL. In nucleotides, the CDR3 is TGTGCCAGCAGCCTTTTCGGAGGGGGGAACACTGAAGCTTTCCTT.

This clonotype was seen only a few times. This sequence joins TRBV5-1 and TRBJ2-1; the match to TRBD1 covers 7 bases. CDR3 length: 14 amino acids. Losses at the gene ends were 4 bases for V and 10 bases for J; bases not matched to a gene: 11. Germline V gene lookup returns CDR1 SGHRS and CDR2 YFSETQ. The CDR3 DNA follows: TGCGCCAGCAGCACACCGACAGGGTCCCACGAGCAGTTCTTC. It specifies CASSTPTGSHEQFF.

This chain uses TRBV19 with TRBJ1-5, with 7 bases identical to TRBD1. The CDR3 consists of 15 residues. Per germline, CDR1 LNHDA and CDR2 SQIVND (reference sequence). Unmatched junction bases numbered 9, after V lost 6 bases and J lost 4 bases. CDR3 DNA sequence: TGTGCCAGTAGAAACCGGGACAGTCAAAATCAGCCCCAGCATTTT. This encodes CASRNRDSQNQPQHF.

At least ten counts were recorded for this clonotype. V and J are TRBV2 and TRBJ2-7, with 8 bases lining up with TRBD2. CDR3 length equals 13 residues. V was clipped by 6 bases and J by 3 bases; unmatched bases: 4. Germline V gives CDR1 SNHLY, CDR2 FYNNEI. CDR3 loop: CASRVSGVYEQYF. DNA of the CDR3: TGTGCCAGCAGGGTTAGCGGGGTCTACGAGCAGTACTTC. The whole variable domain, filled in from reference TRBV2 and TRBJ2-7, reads EPEVTQTPSHQVTQMGQEVILRCVPISNHLYFYWYRQILGQKVEFLVSFYNNEISEKSEIFDDQFSVERPDGSNFTLKIRSTKLEDSAMYFCASRVSGVYEQYFGPGTRLTVT.

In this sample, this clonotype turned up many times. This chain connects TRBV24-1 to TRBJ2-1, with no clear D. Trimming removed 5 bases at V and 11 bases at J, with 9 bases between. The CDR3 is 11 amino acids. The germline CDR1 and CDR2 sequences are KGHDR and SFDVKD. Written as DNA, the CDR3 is TGTGCCACCAGTGCTGAGAATAAGCAGTTCTTC. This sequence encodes CATSAENKQFF.

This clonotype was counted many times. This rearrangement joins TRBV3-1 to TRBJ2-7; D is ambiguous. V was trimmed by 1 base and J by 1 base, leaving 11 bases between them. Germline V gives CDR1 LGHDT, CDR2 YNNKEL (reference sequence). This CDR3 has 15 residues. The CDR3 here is CASSQVSDGSYEQYF. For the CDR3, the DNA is TGTGCCAGCAGCCAAGTGTCCGACGGATCCTACGAGCAGTACTTC.

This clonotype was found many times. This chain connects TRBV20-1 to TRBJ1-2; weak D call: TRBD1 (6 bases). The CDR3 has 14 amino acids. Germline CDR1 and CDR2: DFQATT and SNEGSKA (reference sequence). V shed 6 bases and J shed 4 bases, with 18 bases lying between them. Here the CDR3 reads CSAVQGGPSYGYTF. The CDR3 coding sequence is TGCAGTGCAGTACAGGGAGGGCCCTCCTATGGCTACACCTTC.

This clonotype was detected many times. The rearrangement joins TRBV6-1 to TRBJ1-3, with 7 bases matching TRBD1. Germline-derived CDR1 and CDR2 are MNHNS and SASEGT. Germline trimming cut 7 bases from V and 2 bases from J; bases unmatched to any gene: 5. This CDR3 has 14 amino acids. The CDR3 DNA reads TGTGCCAGCAAAACCGGGACAGCTGGAAACACCATATATTTT. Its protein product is CASKTGTAGNTIYF.

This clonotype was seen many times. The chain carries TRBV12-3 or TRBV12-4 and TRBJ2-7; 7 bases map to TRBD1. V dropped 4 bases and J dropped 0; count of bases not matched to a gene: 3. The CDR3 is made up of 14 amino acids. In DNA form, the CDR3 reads TGTGCCAGCAGTTCCGGGACAGACTCCTACGAGCAGTACTTC. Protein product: CASSSGTDSYEQYF.

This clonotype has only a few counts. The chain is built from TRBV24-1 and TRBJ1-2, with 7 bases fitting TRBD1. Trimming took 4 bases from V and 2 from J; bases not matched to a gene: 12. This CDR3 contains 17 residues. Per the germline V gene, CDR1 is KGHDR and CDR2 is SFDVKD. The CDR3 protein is CATSERPGTDANYGYTF. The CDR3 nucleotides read TGTGCCACCAGTGAGCGGCCCGGGACAGACGCGAACTATGGCTACACCTTC.

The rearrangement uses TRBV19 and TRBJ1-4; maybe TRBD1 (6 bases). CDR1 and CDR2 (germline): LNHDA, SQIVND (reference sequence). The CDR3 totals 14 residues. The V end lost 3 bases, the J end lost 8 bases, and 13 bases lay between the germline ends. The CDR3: CASSIPGVGEKLFF. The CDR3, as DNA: TGTGCCAGTAGTATCCCAGGGGTTGGAGAAAAACTGTTTTTT.

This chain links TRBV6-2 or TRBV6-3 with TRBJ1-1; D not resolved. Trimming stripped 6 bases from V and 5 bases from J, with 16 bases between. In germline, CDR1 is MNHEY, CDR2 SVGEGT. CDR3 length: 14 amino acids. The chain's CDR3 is CASSLGRRWTEAFF. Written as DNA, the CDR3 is TGTGCCAGCAGCCTCGGCAGGAGATGGACTGAAGCTTTCTTT.

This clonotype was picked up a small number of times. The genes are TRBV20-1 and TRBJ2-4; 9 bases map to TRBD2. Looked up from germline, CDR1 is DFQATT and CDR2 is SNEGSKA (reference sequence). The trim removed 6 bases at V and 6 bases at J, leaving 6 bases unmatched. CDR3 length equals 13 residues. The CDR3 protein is CSAKREAGNIQYF. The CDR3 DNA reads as TGCAGTGCAAAGCGGGAGGCCGGAAACATTCAGTACTTC.

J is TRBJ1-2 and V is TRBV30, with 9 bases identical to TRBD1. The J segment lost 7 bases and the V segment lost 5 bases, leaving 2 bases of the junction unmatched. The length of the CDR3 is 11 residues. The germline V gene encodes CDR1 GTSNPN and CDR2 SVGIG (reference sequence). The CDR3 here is CAWSTGGGYTF. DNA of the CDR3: TGTGCCTGGTCGACAGGGGGTGGCTACACCTTC.

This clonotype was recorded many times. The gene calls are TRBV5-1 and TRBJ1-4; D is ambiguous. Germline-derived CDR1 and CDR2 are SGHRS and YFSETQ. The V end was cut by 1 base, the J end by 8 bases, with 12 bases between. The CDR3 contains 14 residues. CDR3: CASSLRPNDEKLFF. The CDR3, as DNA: TGCGCCAGCAGCTTGAGGCCCAACGACGAAAAACTGTTTTTT.

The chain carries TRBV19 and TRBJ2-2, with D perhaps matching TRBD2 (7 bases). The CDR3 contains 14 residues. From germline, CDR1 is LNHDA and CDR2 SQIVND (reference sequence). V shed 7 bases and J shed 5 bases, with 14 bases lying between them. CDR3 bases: TGTGCCAGTAAGCGGGACATCGGAACCGGGGAGCTGTTTTTT. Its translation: CASKRDIGTGELFF.

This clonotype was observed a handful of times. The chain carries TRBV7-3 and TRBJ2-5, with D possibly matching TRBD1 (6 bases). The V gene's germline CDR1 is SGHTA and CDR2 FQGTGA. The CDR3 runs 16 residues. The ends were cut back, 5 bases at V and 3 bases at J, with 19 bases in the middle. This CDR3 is CASSQGNRNLKETQYF. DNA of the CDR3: TGTGCCAGCAGCCAGGGGAATCGGAACCTAAAAGAGACCCAGTACTTC.

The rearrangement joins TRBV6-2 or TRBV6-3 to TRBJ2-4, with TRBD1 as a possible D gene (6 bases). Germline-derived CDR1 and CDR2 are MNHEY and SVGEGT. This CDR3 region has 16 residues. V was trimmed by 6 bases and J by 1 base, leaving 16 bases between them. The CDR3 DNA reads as TGTGCCAGCAGCCCAACAGGGTCCGGGGCCAAAAACATTCAGTACTTC. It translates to CASSPTGSGAKNIQYF.

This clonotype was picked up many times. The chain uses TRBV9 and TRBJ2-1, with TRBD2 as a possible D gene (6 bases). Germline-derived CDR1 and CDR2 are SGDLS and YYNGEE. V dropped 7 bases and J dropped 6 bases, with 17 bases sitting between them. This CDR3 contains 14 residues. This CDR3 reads CASSSSGDPNEQFF. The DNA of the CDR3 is TGTGCCAGCTCGAGTAGCGGAGACCCCAATGAGCAGTTCTTC.